The 11 T cell receptor beta chains given below trace back to one sample, sequenced in a study of somatic mutations in cytotoxic T cells in rheumatoid arthritis. This table comes from immunoSEQ multiplex PCR, and its TCRdb copy is limited to in-frame clones, with some not included. The sample has some 17,000 clones; over 65% are singletons. Sequencing input: CD8+ T cells sorted from blood. The source of these receptors is an adult with rheumatoid arthritis.

This clone was seen only once. The chain recombines TRBV9 with TRBJ2-5; 10 bases agree with TRBD2. This CDR3 is built from 15 residues. Trimming at V came to 2 bases and at J to 4 bases, leaving 5 bases not matched to a gene. CDR1 is SGDLS, CDR2 YYNGEE, per germline. The CDR3 is CASSVSGGAGETQYF. CDR3 DNA sequence: TGTGCCAGCAGCGTGAGCGGGGGGGCCGGAGAGACCCAGTACTTC.

The chain joins TRBV9 to TRBJ1-2; D is unresolved. Germline CDR1 is SGDLS and CDR2 is YYNGEE. The CDR3 sequence is 11 residues long. V was clipped by 4 bases and J by 6 bases, with 7 bases between them. CDR3 sequence (DNA): TGTGCCAGCAGCCCCGCCCATGGCTACACCTTC. Translated: CASSPAHGYTF.

V is TRBV29-1 and J is TRBJ1-4; perhaps TRBD1 as D (5 bases). The CDR3 has 14 residues. Trimming left V 1 base short and J 5 bases short, with 11 bases between. CDR1 SQVTM and CDR2 ANQGSEA come from the germline V gene. CDR3 DNA sequence: TGCAGCGTTGAAGTTGTAGGGGCCAATGAAAAACTGTTTTTT. Its translation: CSVEVVGANEKLFF.

V usage is TRBV5-4 and J usage is TRBJ2-3; D is ambiguous. Between the trimmed V and J ends, which lost 9 bases and 4 bases, there was a span of 15 bases. The germline V gene has CDR1 SGHNT and CDR2 YYREEE (reference sequence). The CDR3 has 13 residues. DNA for the CDR3: TGTGCCACCTCTTCCACCCGCGCAGATACGCAGTATTTT. Protein sequence: CATSSTRADTQYF. Based on the CDR3 plus reference TRBV5-4 and TRBJ2-3, the full variable domain is ETGVTQSPTHLIKTRGQQVTLRCSSQSGHNTVSWYQQALGQGPQFIFQYYREEENGRGNFPPRFSGLQFPNYSSELNVNALELDDSALYLCATSSTRADTQYFGPGTRLTVL.

This clone was observed once. The rearrangement joins TRBV7-3 to TRBJ2-1; D uncertain. Deletions cut 11 bases from V and 5 bases from J, with 7 bases between. CDR1 SGHTA and CDR2 FQGTGA come from the germline V gene. The CDR3 length is 10 residues. The CDR3, as DNA: TGTGCCCGACTGGACAATGAGCAGTTCTTC. Amino acids: CARLDNEQFF.

The V call is TRBV30, the J call TRBJ1-1; D unresolved. Trimming stripped 5 bases from V and 2 bases from J, with 3 bases between. CDR3 length equals 10 residues. Looked up from germline, CDR1 is GTSNPN and CDR2 is SVGIG (reference sequence). The CDR3 region has the DNA TGTGCCTGGGACAACACTGAAGCTTTCTTT. Amino acids: CAWDNTEAFF. The whole variable domain, filled in from reference TRBV30 and TRBJ1-1, reads SQTIHQWPATLVQPVGSPLSLECTVEGTSNPNLYWYRQAAGRGLQLLFYSVGIGQISSEVPQNLSASRPQDRQFILSSKKLLLSDSGFYLCAWDNTEAFFGQGTRLTVV.

This rearrangement joins TRBV15 to TRBJ2-7; no clear D gene. The CDR3 is made up of 13 amino acids. Trimming shortened V by 6 bases and J by 6 bases, and 15 bases separated the two germline ends. Germline CDR1 LNHNV, CDR2 YYDKDF (reference sequence). The CDR3 nucleotides are TGTGCCACCAGGGAGAGGCAGAGGCTCGAGCAGTACTTC. It translates to CATRERQRLEQYF.

The rearrangement links TRBV6-1 to TRBJ2-7, with D possibly matching TRBD1 (6 bases). Germline CDR1 MNHNS, CDR2 SASEGT. There are 14 residues in the CDR3. Between the trimmed V and J ends, which lost 4 bases and 1 base, there was a span of 11 bases. CDR3 protein: CASSAAGTSYEQYF. CDR3 DNA: TGTGCCAGCAGTGCGGCAGGGACATCCTACGAGCAGTACTTC.

The genes are TRBV4-1 and TRBJ1-2; D unresolved. CDR3 size: 14 residues. Trimming stripped 4 bases from V and 7 bases from J, with 16 bases between. The V gene's germline CDR1 is MGHRA and CDR2 YSYEKL. The CDR3 sequence: CASSRKWTRSGYTF. CDR3 nucleotide sequence: TGCGCCAGCAGCCGTAAATGGACGCGAAGTGGCTACACCTTC.

CDR3 region: CSVVIGEQFF. The DNA for the CDR3 is TGCAGCGTTGTGATTGGTGAGCAGTTCTTC. This chain links TRBV29-1 with TRBJ2-1; D is ambiguous. The CDR3 is made up of 10 amino acids. The V end was cut by 4 bases, the J end by 9 bases, with 7 bases between. Germline assignment: CDR1 SQVTM and CDR2 ANQGSEA.

The rearrangement links TRBV19 to TRBJ2-5; 7 nucleotides align to TRBD2. Trimming took 10 bases from V and 5 from J; bases not matched to a gene: 13. This CDR3 region has 14 residues. CDR1 LNHDA and CDR2 SQIVND come from the germline V gene (reference sequence). This chain's CDR3 is CATAWGGSLETQYF. The DNA for the CDR3 is TGTGCCACTGCTTGGGGGGGGTCGTTGGAGACCCAGTACTTC.